This paragraph covers one T cell receptor beta chain sequence. What it binds is not known. The CDR3 totals 16 residues. Per germline, CDR1 MNHEY and CDR2 SVGAGI. TCRdb reprocessed the 5' RACE reads and keeps a single row for each CDR3 protein, giving no DNA. In total, the table holds about 160,000 distinct CDR3 sequences. The entry originates in a study of monozygotic twins with inflammatory bowel disease. Study-wide points: Whereas healthy co-twins had higher TCRbeta diversity (inverse Simpson), IBD patients had lower diversity. Healthy twins showed more clonotype sharing with others than IBD patients, especially patients with disease activity.

The gene calls are TRBV6-5 and TRBJ2-1. The source material was blood. The origin of this receptor is a human donor with ulcerative colitis or Crohn's disease, or a healthy co-twin of an affected twin (not recorded which). CDR3 loop: CASSYGSRGSYNEQFF.